One sample yielded the 10 T cell receptor beta chains listed below, sequenced in a study of T cells in narcolepsy (dated by TCRdb to 2016 to 2019). The library was generated by the immunoSEQ multiplex PCR assay. TCRdb mirrors the immuneACCESS table, restricted to in-frame sequences. Some clones are absent from its copies; in checked studies, under half trace to an unresolved V gene, and the reason for the others is unknown. This sample holds roughly 30,000 clones; around three quarters were observed only once. 3.8% of the sample goes to the ten largest clones. The sample taken for sequencing was memory (CD45RA-) CD4+ T cells from blood. The sample's cell subset or site, from its label and the paper: memory T cells sorted ex vivo from peripheral blood. All receptors come from a human donor in good health.

The table lists this clone with a count of one. An end of the junction differs from the germline gene, which may be a read error. The chain combines TRBV19 with TRBJ1-1; 8 positions match TRBD1. Germline V gene data show CDR1 as LNHDA and CDR2 as SQIVND (reference sequence). CDR3 length: 14 residues. The CDR3 loop is CTSSTGQGGTEAFF. Here the CDR3 DNA reads TGTACCAGTAGTACAGGACAGGGTGGCACTGAAGCTTTCTTT.

The chain combines TRBV5-8 with TRBJ2-1, with TRBD2 matching 9 bases. Germline CDR1 reads SGHTS; CDR2 reads YDEGEE. The CDR3 is 16 amino acids. V shed 3 bases, J shed 4 bases, and the junction held 8 bases outside the gene matches. CDR3 loop: CASSSTRTSVYNEQFF. CDR3 in DNA: TGTGCCAGCAGCTCTACCCGGACTAGCGTTTACAATGAGCAGTTCTTC.

V gene TRBV29-1 combines with J gene TRBJ2-1, with a tentative D call TRBD2 (5 bases). The V gene lost 7 bases and the J gene lost 3 bases, with 10 bases spanning the gap. The CDR3 is 12 amino acids. Germline CDR1 SQVTM, CDR2 ANQGSEA. The CDR3 reads CSADGLYNEQFF. The CDR3 DNA sequence: TGCAGCGCAGACGGACTCTACAATGAGCAGTTCTTC.

This clone qualifies as medium-sized (0.01 to 0.1%). The V and J genes are TRBV19 and TRBJ1-1; no reliable D call. Germline V CDR1 and CDR2: LNHDA, SQIVND (reference sequence). V gave up 5 bases and J gave up 2 bases, with 12 bases separating them. This CDR3 contains 14 residues. The CDR3 region is CASSPVRGNTEAFF. CDR3 nucleotide sequence: TGTGCCAGTAGTCCCGTCCGAGGTAACACTGAAGCTTTCTTT.

The V call is TRBV5-1, the J call TRBJ1-2; D unclear. This CDR3 has 15 residues. V lost 0 bases, J lost 4 bases, and 13 bases lay in between. Per the germline V gene, CDR1 is SGHRS and CDR2 is YFSETQ. CDR3 bases: TGCGCCAGCAGCTTGGGGACGGCTAAATCCTATGGCTACACCTTC. It encodes CASSLGTAKSYGYTF.

The V call is TRBV6-5, the J call TRBJ1-3; D possibly corresponds to TRBD1 (5 bases). The CDR3 runs to 13 residues. Germline values: CDR1 MNHEY, CDR2 SVGAGI. V shed 5 bases and J shed 2 bases, with 7 bases lying between them. In nucleotides, the CDR3 is TGTGCCAGCAGTAGGGACGCTGGAAACACCATATATTTT. Protein product: CASSRDAGNTIYF.

V is TRBV11-3 and J is TRBJ2-1, with 9 nucleotides matching TRBD2. Germline lookup yields CDR1 SGHNT and CDR2 YENEEA. The V gene end was trimmed by 1 base and the J gene end by 10 bases; junction bases not matched to a gene: 2. The CDR3 runs 13 residues. The CDR3, as DNA: TGTGCCAGCAGCTTAGGTGCGGGAGGGGAGCAGTTCTTC. Encoded protein: CASSLGAGGEQFF.

This chain links TRBV5-4 with TRBJ2-2; perhaps D is TRBD1 or TRBD2 (5 bases each). Per germline, CDR1 SGHNT and CDR2 YYREEE (reference sequence). Trimming removed 7 bases from V and 4 bases from J, with 14 bases in between. The CDR3 sequence is 14 residues long. CDR3 sequence (DNA): TGTGCCAGCGCACATGGGGGTTCCACCGGGGAGCTGTTTTTT. This translates into CASAHGGSTGELFF.

V is TRBV25-1 and J is TRBJ2-5, with TRBD1 as a possible D gene (6 bases). V was trimmed by 3 bases and J by 7 bases, leaving 18 bases between them. The V gene's germline CDR1 is MGHDK and CDR2 SYGVNS. This CDR3 spans 15 amino acids. This chain's CDR3 is CASSESVLGAVTQYF. CDR3 DNA sequence: TGTGCCAGCAGTGAGTCCGTGTTGGGGGCTGTGACCCAGTACTTC.

V gene TRBV7-6 combines with J gene TRBJ2-7, with D hard to call. V lost 1 base to trimming and J lost 5 bases, with 3 bases between them. CDR1 SGHVS and CDR2 FNYEAQ come from the germline V gene. This CDR3 is 11 amino acids long. The CDR3 nucleotides read TGTGCCAGCAGCTTAGACCACGAGCAGTACTTC. This encodes CASSLDHEQYF.